The next 20 T cell receptor beta chains were all read from a single sample in a study of blood T cell repertoires in COVID-19 (TCRdb year 2020). The protocol used for the library was the immunoSEQ multiplex PCR assay. As stored in TCRdb, this immuneACCESS dataset retains in-frame rearrangements with V and J assigned. A fraction of the clones does not appear; measured against another copy, unresolved V genes explain less than half of the discrepancy, and the remainder lacks a known reason. Here the sample has 100,000 or so clones; roughly 80% occur a single time. Approximately 10% of the sample is in the top ten clones. The sequenced material came from peripheral blood. Receptor source: a woman aged 70 to 79 with acute or convalescent COVID-19.

This CDR3 is CASSQVGAERGANGYTF. The DNA of the CDR3 is TGTGCCAGCAGCCAAGTAGGGGCAGAACGGGGGGCGAATGGCTACACCTTC. J is TRBJ1-2 and V is TRBV3-1 (or the pseudogene TRBV3-2), with TRBD1 as a possible D gene (6 bases). The CDR3 is 17 amino acids. Per the germline V gene, CDR1 is LGHDT and CDR2 is YNNKEL (reference sequence). Trimming took off 1 base at V and 6 bases at J, with 21 bases between the two ends.

This sequence joins TRBV4-3 and TRBJ1-1, with 7 bases aligning to TRBD1. V lost 4 bases, J lost 4 bases, and 9 bases stayed unmatched. From germline, CDR1 is LGHNA and CDR2 YSLEER. This CDR3 has 15 residues. CDR3 protein: CASSLGTDRATEAFF. The CDR3 bases are TGCGCCAGCAGCCTCGGGACAGACAGGGCCACTGAAGCTTTCTTT.

The chain is built from TRBV9 and TRBJ2-2; 11 bases match TRBD2. The V and J ends lost 0 bases and 2 bases, in that order; junction bases with no gene match: 15. Germline values: CDR1 SGDLS, CDR2 YYNGEE. The CDR3 spans 21 residues. The CDR3 DNA reads TGTGCCAGCAGCGTAGACCCGTATCTAGCGGGGGGACCGGAAAACACCGGGGAGCTGTTTTTT. It encodes CASSVDPYLAGGPENTGELFF.

The chain's CDR3 is CASSAPGLAGTGELFF. The CDR3 DNA follows: TGTGCCAGCAGTGCCCCGGGACTAGCGGGCACCGGGGAGCTGTTTTTT. The chain carries TRBV28 and TRBJ2-2; 12 bases map to TRBD2. The CDR3 is 16 amino acids. V shed 5 bases and J 4 bases; nucleotides not matched to a gene: 5. Germline V lookup: CDR1 MDHEN, CDR2 SYDVKM.

The genes are TRBV28 and TRBJ2-6, with 9 bases that match TRBD1. The germline V gene encodes CDR1 MDHEN and CDR2 SYDVKM. The length of the CDR3 is 17 residues. V dropped 5 bases and J dropped 1; count of bases not matched to a gene: 6. CDR3 nucleotides: TGTGCCAGCAGTCACAGGGGGCGGGGATCTGGGGCCAACGTCCTGACTTTC. Amino acids: CASSHRGRGSGANVLTF. The full variable domain, rest sourced from reference TRBV28 and TRBJ2-6, is DVKVTQSSRYLVKRTGEKVFLECVQDMDHENMFWYRQDPGLGLRLIYFSYDVKMKEKGDIPEGYSVSREKKERFSLILESASTNQTSMYLCASSHRGRGSGANVLTFGAGSRLTVL.

This clone was seen just once. The chain links TRBV6-5 to TRBJ2-7, with D possibly matching TRBD1 (6 bases). Germline assignment: CDR1 MNHEY and CDR2 SVGAGI. Trimming removed 6 bases from V and 3 bases from J, with 18 bases in between. The CDR3 is 15 amino acids. This CDR3 reads CASRFRYQGFYEQYF. For the CDR3, the DNA is TGTGCCAGCAGATTTCGCTACCAGGGGTTCTACGAGCAGTACTTC.

The chain carries TRBV6-2 or TRBV6-3 and TRBJ1-1; D ambiguous. The germline gives CDR1 MNHEY, CDR2 SVGEGT. The CDR3 has 13 residues. The V end was cut by 2 bases, the J end by 11 bases, with 15 bases between. The CDR3 DNA sequence: TGTGCCAGCAGTTACGGCGCGCCCTCGGGTGCTTTCTTT. This translates into CASSYGAPSGAFF.

This chain joins TRBV5-1 and TRBJ2-1, with a tentative D call TRBD2 (5 bases). V dropped 4 bases and J dropped 5 bases, with 13 bases sitting between them. There are 14 residues in the CDR3. In germline, CDR1 is SGHRS, CDR2 YFSETQ. This chain's CDR3 is CASSPWPGDNEQFF. CDR3 bases: TGCGCCAGCAGCCCCTGGCCCGGGGACAATGAGCAGTTCTTC.

The J gene is TRBJ2-5, the V gene TRBV5-1; D perhaps matches TRBD1 (6 bases). Germline-derived CDR1 and CDR2 are SGHRS and YFSETQ. This CDR3 contains 16 residues. The germline V and J ends were trimmed by 0 bases and 5 bases, with 17 bases remaining between them. CDR3 region: CASSLAGGAGFETQYF. The CDR3 DNA reads as TGCGCCAGCAGCTTGGCTGGGGGCGCTGGATTTGAGACCCAGTACTTC.

This clone was picked up a small number of times. This chain uses TRBV10-3 with TRBJ2-5, with 8 bases aligning to TRBD1. This CDR3 has 13 residues. Germline CDR1 and CDR2: ENHRY and SYGVKD. The junction had 3 bases not matched to a gene; V was cut back by 4 bases and J by 5 bases. DNA of the CDR3: TGTGCCATCAGTGGAACAGGGGGGGAGACCCAGTACTTC. It codes for CAISGTGGETQYF.

The chain recombines TRBV7-3 with TRBJ1-1, with a weak D call TRBD1 (6 bases). Per the germline V gene, CDR1 is SGHTA and CDR2 is FQGTGA. Trimming shortened V by 6 bases and J by 6 bases, and 14 bases separated the two germline ends. The CDR3 is 13 amino acids. The CDR3 DNA reads TGTGCCAGCAGTATTGGGGAGGGGGCTGAAGCTTTCTTT. Encoded protein: CASSIGEGAEAFF. Based on the CDR3 plus reference TRBV7-3 and TRBJ1-1, the full variable domain is GAGVSQTPSNKVTEKGKYVELRCDPISGHTALYWYRQSLGQGPEFLIYFQGTGAADDSGLPNDRFFAVRPEGSVSTLKIQRTERGDSAVYLCASSIGEGAEAFFGQGTRLTVV.

This chain joins TRBV12-3 or TRBV12-4 and TRBJ1-5, with TRBD1 matching 8 bases. With V trimmed by 7 bases and J by 4 bases, 3 bases remained unmatched. This CDR3 has 13 residues. The CDR3 bases are TGTGCCAGCACAGGGGGCGTTAATCAGCCCCAGCATTTT. This encodes CASTGGVNQPQHF.

The chain uses TRBV4-2 and TRBJ2-2, with TRBD1 matching over 8 bases. Trimming removed 0 bases from V and 1 base from J; junction bases left unmatched: 7. Germline V CDR1 and CDR2: LGHNA, YNFKEQ. This CDR3 comprises 18 residues. CDR3 in amino acids: CASSQDRQGTGNTGELFF. The CDR3 coding sequence is TGTGCCAGCAGCCAAGATAGGCAAGGGACAGGGAACACCGGGGAGCTGTTTTTT.

This chain uses TRBV27 with TRBJ2-1; D perhaps matches TRBD2 (6 bases). This CDR3 has 15 amino acids. Trimming removed 4 bases at V and 1 base at J, with 11 bases between. CDR1 and CDR2 (germline): MNHEY, SMNVEV (reference sequence). The CDR3 spells CASSSGLSSYNEQFF. As DNA, the CDR3 is TGTGCCAGCAGTTCGGGACTTAGTTCCTACAATGAGCAGTTCTTC.

This clone has ten or more counts. CDR3 amino acids: CAADRVACGYTF. CDR3 coding DNA: TGCGCCGCAGACAGGGTTGCGTGTGGCTACACCTTC. V usage is TRBV4-3 and J usage is TRBJ1-2; TRBD1 matches 7 bases. The CDR3 is 12 residues long. Per germline, CDR1 LGHNA and CDR2 YSLEER. Trimming at V came to 11 bases and at J to 7 bases, leaving 10 bases not matched to a gene.

The chain uses TRBV6-2 or TRBV6-3 and TRBJ2-1; 8 bases are shared with TRBD1. Germline trimming cut 2 bases from V and 2 bases from J; bases unmatched to any gene: 2. The germline CDR1 and CDR2 sequences are MNHEY and SVGEGT. The CDR3 covers 15 residues. Written as DNA, the CDR3 is TGTGCCAGCAGTTACGAGGACAGGGCCTACAATGAGCAGTTCTTC. Translated, it gives CASSYEDRAYNEQFF.

This chain uses TRBV28 with TRBJ1-6, with D perhaps TRBD1 (5 bases). In germline, CDR1 is MDHEN, CDR2 SYDVKM. The CDR3 consists of 17 residues. V lost 3 bases, J lost 3 bases, and 15 bases lay in between. The CDR3 DNA is TGTGCCAGCAGTTTGGAGGGGAGTCTGGACTATAATTCACCCCTCCACTTT. Translating gives CASSLEGSLDYNSPLHF.

This chain joins TRBV19 and TRBJ2-6, with 8 bases fitting TRBD2. The ends lost 7 bases at V and 2 bases at J; junction bases unmatched: 13. This CDR3 is built from 18 residues. Germline V gene sequence: CDR1 LNHDA, CDR2 SQIVND (reference sequence). This CDR3 reads CASTKGTSPPTGANVLTF. CDR3 nucleotides: TGTGCCAGTACGAAGGGGACTAGTCCTCCCACTGGGGCCAACGTCCTGACTTTC.

This rearrangement joins TRBV29-1 to TRBJ2-5; the D gene is possibly TRBD2 (7 bases). Trimming pared 4 bases from V and 5 bases from J, leaving 14 bases between. Germline CDR1 reads SQVTM; CDR2 reads ANQGSEA. There are 13 residues in the CDR3. The CDR3 sequence: CSVAPEGGETQYF. The CDR3, as DNA: TGCAGCGTTGCCCCGGAGGGGGGGGAGACCCAGTACTTC.

The chain carries TRBV7-9 and TRBJ2-1; 7 bases match TRBD2. CDR3 length equals 17 residues. Germline V CDR1 and CDR2: SEHNR, FQNEAQ (reference sequence). V shed 5 bases, J shed 6 bases, and the junction held 16 bases outside the gene matches. The CDR3 nucleotides read TGTGCCAGCAGCGCCCAAAACCGGGACCCGGGGGGCAATGAGCAGTTCTTC. This sequence encodes CASSAQNRDPGGNEQFF.